What follows is one T cell receptor (beta chain) and its context. Its antigen is not identified. United States facilities provided treatment to all participants with HIV. The data stem from a study of long-term antiretroviral therapy in people with HIV. Study observations and caveats: Data on ART adherence, viral resistance or therapy changes were unavailable. HIV repertoires had narrower CDR3 length ranges than controls.

With 2 bases removed from V and 10 bases from J, the gap between germline ends came to 6 bases. Germline V gives CDR1 SGHAT, CDR2 FQNNGV. This CDR3 region has 11 residues. Researchers report immunoSEQ v3.0 was run at survey level. Clones were sequenced by immunoSEQ multiplex PCR, and TCRdb holds only the in-frame ones, with some missing. The data contain about 24,000 clones, 65% to 80% of them seen just once; the ten biggest clones take up more than 8.5%. This clonotype was obtained from a woman aged 40-49 years with HIV. Here the sequenced sample was unsorted PBMCs, taken 1.2 years after starting antiretroviral therapy. The gene calls are TRBV11-2 and TRBJ2-1; no reliable D call. The CDR3 loop reads CASSLTREQFF. The CDR3 DNA reads TGTGCCAGCAGCTTAACGAGGGAGCAGTTCTTC.